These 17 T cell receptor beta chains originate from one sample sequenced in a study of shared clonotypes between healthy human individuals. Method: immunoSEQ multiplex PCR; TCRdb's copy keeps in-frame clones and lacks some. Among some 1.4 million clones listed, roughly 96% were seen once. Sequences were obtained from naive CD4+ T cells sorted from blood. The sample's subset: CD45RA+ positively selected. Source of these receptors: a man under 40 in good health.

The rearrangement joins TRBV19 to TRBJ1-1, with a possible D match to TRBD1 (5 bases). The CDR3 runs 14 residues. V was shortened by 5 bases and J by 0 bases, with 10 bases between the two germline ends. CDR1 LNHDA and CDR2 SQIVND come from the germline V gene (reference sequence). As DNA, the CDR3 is TGTGCCAGTAGTCCGGGACTCATGAACACTGAAGCTTTCTTT. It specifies CASSPGLMNTEAFF.

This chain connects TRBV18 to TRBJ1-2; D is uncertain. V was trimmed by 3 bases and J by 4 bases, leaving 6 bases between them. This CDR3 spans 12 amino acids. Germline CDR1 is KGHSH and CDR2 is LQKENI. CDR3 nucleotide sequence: TGTGCCAGCTCACCCGGAGTCTATGGCTACACCTTC. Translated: CASSPGVYGYTF. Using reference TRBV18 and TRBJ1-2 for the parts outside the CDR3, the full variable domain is NAGVMQNPRHLVRRRGQEARLRCSPMKGHSHVYWYRQLPEEGLKFMVYLQKENIIDESGMPKERFSAEFPKEGPSILRIQQVVRGDSAAYFCASSPGVYGYTFGSGTRLTVV.

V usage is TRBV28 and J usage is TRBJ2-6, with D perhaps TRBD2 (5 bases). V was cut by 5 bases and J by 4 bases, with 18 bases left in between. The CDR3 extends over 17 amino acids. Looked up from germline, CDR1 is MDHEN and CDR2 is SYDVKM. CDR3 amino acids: CASSTLDGIPGANVLTF. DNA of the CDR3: TGTGCCAGCAGTACTTTGGACGGGATCCCCGGGGCCAACGTCCTGACTTTC.

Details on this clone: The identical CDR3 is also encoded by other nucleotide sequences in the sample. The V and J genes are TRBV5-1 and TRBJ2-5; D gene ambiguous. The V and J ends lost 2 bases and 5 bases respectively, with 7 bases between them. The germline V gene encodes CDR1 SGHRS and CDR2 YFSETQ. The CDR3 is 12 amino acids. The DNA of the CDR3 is TGCGCCAGCAGCTTAGATCAGGAGACCCAGTACTTC. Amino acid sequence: CASSLDQETQYF.

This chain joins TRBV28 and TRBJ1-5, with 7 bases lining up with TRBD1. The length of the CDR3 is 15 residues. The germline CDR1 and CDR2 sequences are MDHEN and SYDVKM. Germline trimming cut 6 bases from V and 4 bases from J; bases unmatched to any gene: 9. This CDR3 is CASSKAAGGNQPQHF. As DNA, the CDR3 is TGTGCCAGCAGCAAGGCGGCAGGGGGAAATCAGCCCCAGCATTTT.

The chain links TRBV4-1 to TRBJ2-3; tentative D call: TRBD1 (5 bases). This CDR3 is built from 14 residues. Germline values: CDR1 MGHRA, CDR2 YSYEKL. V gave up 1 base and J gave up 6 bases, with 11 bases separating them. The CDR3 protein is CASSQGTPLDTQYF. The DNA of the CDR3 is TGCGCCAGCAGCCAAGGGACACCGTTGGATACGCAGTATTTT.

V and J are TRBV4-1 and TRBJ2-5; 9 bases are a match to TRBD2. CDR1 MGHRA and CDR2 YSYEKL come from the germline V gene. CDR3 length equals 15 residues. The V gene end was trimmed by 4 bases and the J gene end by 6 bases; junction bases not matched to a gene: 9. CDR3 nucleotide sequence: TGCGCCAGCAGCCTTAGCGGGGGCCCACCCAAGACCCAGTACTTC. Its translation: CASSLSGGPPKTQYF.

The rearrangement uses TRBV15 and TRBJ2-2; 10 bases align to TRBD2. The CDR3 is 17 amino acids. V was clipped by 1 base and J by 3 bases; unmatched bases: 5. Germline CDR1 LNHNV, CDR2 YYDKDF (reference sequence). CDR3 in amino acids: CATSRGLAGVDTGELFF. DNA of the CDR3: TGTGCCACCAGCAGAGGCCTAGCGGGAGTTGACACCGGGGAGCTGTTTTTT.

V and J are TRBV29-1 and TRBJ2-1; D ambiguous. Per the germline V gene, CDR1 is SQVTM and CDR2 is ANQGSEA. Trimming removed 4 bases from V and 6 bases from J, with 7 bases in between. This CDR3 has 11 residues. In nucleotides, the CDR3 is TGCAGCGTTGGGCTGAGCAATGAGCAGTTCTTC. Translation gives CSVGLSNEQFF.

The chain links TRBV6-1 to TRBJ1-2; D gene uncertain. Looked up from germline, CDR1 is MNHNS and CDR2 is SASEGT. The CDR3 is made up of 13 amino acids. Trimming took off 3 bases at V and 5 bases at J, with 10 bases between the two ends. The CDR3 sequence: CASSDVPGYGYTF. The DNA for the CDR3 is TGTGCCAGCAGTGACGTTCCCGGATATGGCTACACCTTC.

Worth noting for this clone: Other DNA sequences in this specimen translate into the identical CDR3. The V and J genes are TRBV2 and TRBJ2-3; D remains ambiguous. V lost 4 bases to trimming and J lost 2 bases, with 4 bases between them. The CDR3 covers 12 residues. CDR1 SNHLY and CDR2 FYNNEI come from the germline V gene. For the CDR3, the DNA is TGTGCCAGCAGTGTCTTCACAGATACGCAGTATTTT. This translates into CASSVFTDTQYF.

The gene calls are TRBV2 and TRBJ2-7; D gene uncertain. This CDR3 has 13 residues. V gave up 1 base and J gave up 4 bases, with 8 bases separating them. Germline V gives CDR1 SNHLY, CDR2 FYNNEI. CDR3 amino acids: CASSEGAWYEQYF. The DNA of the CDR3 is TGTGCCAGCAGTGAAGGGGCTTGGTACGAGCAGTACTTC.

Written as DNA, the CDR3 is TGTGCCAGCAGAAGGGATCAGGGTGTTTGGACTGAAGCTTTCTTT. This gives the protein CASRRDQGVWTEAFF. The genes are TRBV6-5 and TRBJ1-1; possibly TRBD1 for D (5 bases). Germline lookup yields CDR1 MNHEY and CDR2 SVGAGI. V lost 6 bases, J lost 5 bases, and 19 bases lay in between. The CDR3 sequence is 15 residues long.

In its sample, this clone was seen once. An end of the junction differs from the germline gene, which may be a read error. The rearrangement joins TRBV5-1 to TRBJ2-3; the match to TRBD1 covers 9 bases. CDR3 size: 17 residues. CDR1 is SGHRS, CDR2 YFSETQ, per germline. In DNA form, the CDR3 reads TGCGCCAGCAGCTTTATGTACAGGGGGCTAGGCACAGATATGCAGTATTTT. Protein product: CASSFMYRGLGTDMQYF.

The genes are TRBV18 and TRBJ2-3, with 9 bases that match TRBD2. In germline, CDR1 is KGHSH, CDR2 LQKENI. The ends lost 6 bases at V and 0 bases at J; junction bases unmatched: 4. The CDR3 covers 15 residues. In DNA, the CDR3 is TGTGCCAGCTCTTGGCTAGCGGGAAGCACAGATACGCAGTATTTT. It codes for CASSWLAGSTDTQYF.

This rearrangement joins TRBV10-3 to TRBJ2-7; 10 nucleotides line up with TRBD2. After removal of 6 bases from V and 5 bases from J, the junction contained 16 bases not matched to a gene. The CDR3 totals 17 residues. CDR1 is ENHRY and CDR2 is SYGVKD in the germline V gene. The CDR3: CAIRSTSGNPPGHEQYF. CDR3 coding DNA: TGTGCCATCAGATCCACTAGCGGGAACCCCCCGGGCCACGAGCAGTACTTC.

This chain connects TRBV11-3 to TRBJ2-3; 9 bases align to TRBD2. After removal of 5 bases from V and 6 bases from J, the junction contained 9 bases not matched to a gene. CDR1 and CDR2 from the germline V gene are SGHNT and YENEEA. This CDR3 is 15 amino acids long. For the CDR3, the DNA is TGTGCCAGCAGCCCCGGGGCGGGAGGGGGCGATACGCAGTATTTT. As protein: CASSPGAGGGDTQYF.